This entry lists 27 T cell receptor beta chains sequenced from one sample in a study of T cell changes during pregnancy in multiple sclerosis. Libraries were prepared by immunoSEQ multiplex PCR; TCRdb keeps only in-frame clonotypes and omits some of them. The data contain over 70,000 clones, 80% to 95% of them singletons. Here the sequenced sample was peripheral blood, taken in the first trimester of pregnancy. The receptors derive from a female donor in good health, enrolled as a control in a pregnancy study.

This clone has just one count. The V gene is TRBV9, the J gene TRBJ1-1, with 11 positions matching TRBD1. The germline gives CDR1 SGDLS, CDR2 YYNGEE. Trimming removed 4 bases from V and 3 bases from J; junction bases left unmatched: 11. This CDR3 is 17 amino acids long. This CDR3 is CASSSRDRGYMDTEAFF. The CDR3 coding sequence is TGTGCCAGCAGCAGCCGGGACAGGGGGTATATGGACACTGAAGCTTTCTTT.

The rearrangement links TRBV5-1 to TRBJ1-5, with D unclear. CDR3 length equals 15 residues. V was cut by 0 bases and J by 5 bases, with 12 bases left in between. Looked up from germline, CDR1 is SGHRS and CDR2 is YFSETQ. This CDR3 is CASSLDGRSDQPQHF. The CDR3 nucleotides are TGCGCCAGCAGCTTGGATGGTAGGAGCGATCAGCCCCAGCATTTT.

The gene calls are TRBV19 and TRBJ1-1; the D gene is possibly TRBD1 (5 bases). There are 14 residues in the CDR3. V lost 1 base to trimming and J lost 4 bases, with 10 bases between them. Per germline, CDR1 LNHDA and CDR2 SQIVND (reference sequence). The CDR3 sequence: CASSIGAGITEAFF. In nucleotides, the CDR3 is TGTGCCAGTAGTATAGGAGCAGGGATCACTGAAGCTTTCTTT. Drawing the rest from reference TRBV19 and TRBJ1-1, the complete variable domain is DGGITQSPKYLFRKEGQNVTLSCEQNLNHDAMYWYRQDPGQGLRLIYYSQIVNDFQKGDIAEGYSVSREKKESFPLTVTSAQKNPTAFYLCASSIGAGITEAFFGQGTRLTVV.

This clone was recorded a few times. The V and J genes are TRBV19 and TRBJ1-1; no reliable D call. Per the germline V gene, CDR1 is LNHDA and CDR2 is SQIVND (reference sequence). The V end lost 6 bases, the J end lost 2 bases, and 22 bases lay between the germline ends. The CDR3 has 17 residues. The CDR3: CASRIAGEGSFNTEAFF. The CDR3 DNA reads TGTGCCAGTAGAATCGCCGGCGAGGGTAGTTTTAACACTGAAGCTTTCTTT.

V gene TRBV18 combines with J gene TRBJ1-4; D uncertain. V shed 5 bases and J shed 3 bases, with 13 bases lying between them. Germline V CDR1 and CDR2: KGHSH, LQKENI. The CDR3 covers 15 residues. This CDR3 is CASSLDLRANEKLFF. For the CDR3, the DNA is TGTGCCAGCTCATTGGATTTGAGGGCTAATGAAAAACTGTTTTTT.

This clone appeared once. The chain has TRBV11-3 and TRBJ2-5, with 15 bases aligning to TRBD2. Germline trimming cut 4 bases from V and 2 bases from J; bases unmatched to any gene: 2. Germline lookup yields CDR1 SGHNT and CDR2 YENEEA. CDR3 length: 16 amino acids. DNA for the CDR3: TGTGCCAGCAGCTCGGGACTAGCGGGAGGACAAGAGACCCAGTACTTC. Its protein product is CASSSGLAGGQETQYF.

In nucleotides, the CDR3 is TGTGCCATCAGTGAGTCGGGGGGGGCCCCTGAAGCTTTCTTT. This sequence encodes CAISESGGAPEAFF. The gene calls are TRBV10-3 and TRBJ1-1; a weak D match, TRBD1 (6 bases). The V end was cut by 0 bases, the J end by 6 bases, with 11 bases between. Germline values: CDR1 ENHRY, CDR2 SYGVKD. The CDR3 is 14 residues long.

V usage is TRBV5-4 and J usage is TRBJ2-1; 8 bases are shared with TRBD2. This CDR3 is built from 13 residues. Germline lookup yields CDR1 SGHNT and CDR2 YYREEE (reference sequence). The V gene end was trimmed by 5 bases and the J gene end by 4 bases; junction bases not matched to a gene: 2. The CDR3: CASRPGGYNEQFF. CDR3 in DNA: TGTGCCAGCAGACCGGGAGGGTACAATGAGCAGTTCTTC.

The chain carries TRBV2 and TRBJ2-5; tentative D call: TRBD1 (5 bases). The CDR3 spans 14 residues. CDR1 and CDR2 (germline): SNHLY, FYNNEI. The V gene lost 2 bases and the J gene lost 1 base, with 8 bases spanning the gap. The DNA for the CDR3 is TGTGCCAGCAGTGAAAATGGGGCCCAAGAGACCCAGTACTTC. This codes for CASSENGAQETQYF.

The chain employs TRBV5-6 and TRBJ2-1; 11 bases line up with TRBD2. CDR3 length: 15 residues. The V gene's germline CDR1 is SGHDT and CDR2 YYEEEE. With V trimmed by 2 bases and J by 4 bases, 2 bases remained unmatched. DNA of the CDR3: TGTGCCAGCAGCTTATCTAGCGGGAGGTACAATGAGCAGTTCTTC. Its translation is CASSLSSGRYNEQFF.

The genes are TRBV4-2 and TRBJ2-3; D is perhaps TRBD2 (5 bases). The germline V gene has CDR1 LGHNA and CDR2 YNFKEQ. V lost 1 base and J 1 base, leaving 12 bases between the germline ends. This CDR3 has 16 residues. CDR3 residues: CASSQAEEDGTDTQYF. The DNA of the CDR3 is TGTGCCAGCAGCCAAGCGGAGGAAGATGGCACAGATACGCAGTATTTT.

V is TRBV27 and J is TRBJ2-5, with 7 bases matching TRBD1. Germline CDR1 MNHEY, CDR2 SMNVEV (reference sequence). This CDR3 spans 16 amino acids. V shed 0 bases, J shed 0 bases, and the junction held 4 bases outside the gene matches. CDR3 loop: CASSLSPTGYQETQYF. CDR3 in DNA: TGTGCCAGCAGTTTATCACCGACAGGGTACCAAGAGACCCAGTACTTC.

The J gene is TRBJ2-3, the V gene TRBV5-4; 10 bases line up with TRBD1. The CDR3 is made up of 16 amino acids. V was pared by 0 bases and J by 0 bases, with 1 base of the junction left unmatched. CDR1 is SGHNT and CDR2 is YYREEE in the germline V gene (reference sequence). DNA of the CDR3: TGTGCCAGCAGCTTGGGGGGACAGGGGAGCACAGATACGCAGTATTTT. It specifies CASSLGGQGSTDTQYF.

This clone was recorded only once. The rearrangement joins TRBV7-9 to TRBJ1-5, with D tentatively TRBD1 (5 bases). The V and J ends lost 2 bases and 2 bases respectively, with 7 bases between them. This CDR3 has 14 residues. In germline, CDR1 is SEHNR, CDR2 FQNEAQ (reference sequence). CDR3 bases: TGTGCCAGCAGCTTAAAAGGGGGCAATCAGCCCCAGCATTTT. It is translated as CASSLKGGNQPQHF.

The CDR3 is CASRTGVGEKLFF. CDR3 in DNA: TGTGCCAGCAGAACAGGGGTGGGAGAAAAACTGTTTTTT. The chain uses TRBV28 and TRBJ1-4; 7 bases fit TRBD1. The CDR3 has 13 amino acids. The V segment lost 6 bases and the J segment 8 bases; nucleotides outside the gene matches: 6. The germline gives CDR1 MDHEN, CDR2 SYDVKM. Filled out from reference TRBV28 and TRBJ1-4, the complete variable domain reads DVKVTQSSRYLVKRTGEKVFLECVQDMDHENMFWYRQDPGLGLRLIYFSYDVKMKEKGDIPEGYSVSREKKERFSLILESASTNQTSMYLCASRTGVGEKLFFGSGTQLSVL.

The gene calls are TRBV2 and TRBJ2-3; 9 nucleotides align to TRBD2. The germline V gene encodes CDR1 SNHLY and CDR2 FYNNEI. The trim removed 8 bases at V and 2 bases at J, leaving 2 bases unmatched. The CDR3 contains 13 residues. The CDR3 DNA sequence: TGTGCCAGCGAGCGGGAGGTCACAGATACGCAGTATTTT. This translates into CASEREVTDTQYF.

The chain carries TRBV6-6 and TRBJ2-7; 7 nucleotides line up with TRBD2. Germline assignment: CDR1 MNHNY and CDR2 SVGAGI (reference sequence). V was clipped by 2 bases and J by 3 bases; unmatched bases: 4. The CDR3 sequence is 14 residues long. The CDR3, as DNA: TGTGCCAGCAGTTACGGGGGGGATGGCTACGAGCAGTACTTC. It codes for CASSYGGDGYEQYF.

The J gene is TRBJ2-7, the V gene TRBV6-1; the match to TRBD1 covers 7 bases. Germline CDR1 MNHNS, CDR2 SASEGT. J was trimmed by 4 bases and V by 0 bases; bases with no gene match: 6. This CDR3 contains 15 residues. The CDR3 DNA reads TGTGCCAGCAGTGAAGCAGACAGGGTAGTGTACGAGCAGTACTTC. Its translation is CASSEADRVVYEQYF.

The chain combines TRBV6-5 with TRBJ1-1; TRBD1 matches 9 bases. This CDR3 comprises 15 residues. Germline CDR1 is MNHEY and CDR2 is SVGAGI. V dropped 5 bases and J dropped 4; count of bases not matched to a gene: 8. The CDR3, as DNA: TGTGCCAGCAGTCGTGGACAGGGGAGGGGCACTGAAGCTTTCTTT. Its translation: CASSRGQGRGTEAFF.

The sample holds one count of this clone. The V gene is TRBV28, the J gene TRBJ2-4, with D unresolved. CDR3 length: 15 amino acids. V shed 5 bases and J shed 0 bases, with 11 bases lying between them. From germline, CDR1 is MDHEN and CDR2 SYDVKM. For the CDR3, the DNA is TGTGCCAGCAGTCTTACAGTTCTAGCCAAAAACATTCAGTACTTC. Protein sequence: CASSLTVLAKNIQYF. Full variable domain (remainder filled in from reference TRBV28 and TRBJ2-4): DVKVTQSSRYLVKRTGEKVFLECVQDMDHENMFWYRQDPGLGLRLIYFSYDVKMKEKGDIPEGYSVSREKKERFSLILESASTNQTSMYLCASSLTVLAKNIQYFGAGTRLSVL.

V usage is TRBV5-1 and J usage is TRBJ2-7, with TRBD1 matching over 9 bases. V trimming: 4 bases; J trimming: 2 bases; junction bases outside the gene matches: 4. The germline V gene has CDR1 SGHRS and CDR2 YFSETQ. This CDR3 has 14 residues. The CDR3 DNA sequence: TGCGCCAGCAGCCCTCGACAGGGGGCCTACGAGCAGTACTTC. Amino acid sequence: CASSPRQGAYEQYF.

The chain recombines TRBV2 with TRBJ2-7, with D possibly TRBD1 on 6 matching bases. Germline CDR1 is SNHLY and CDR2 is FYNNEI. V lost 10 bases to trimming and J lost 2 bases, with 15 bases between them. This CDR3 contains 13 residues. CDR3 in amino acids: CATTMDRAYEQYF. The CDR3 DNA reads as TGTGCCACCACGATGGACAGAGCCTACGAGCAGTACTTC.

This chain uses TRBV4-1 with TRBJ2-1, with TRBD1 matching 8 bases. J was trimmed by 7 bases and V by 6 bases; bases with no gene match: 17. This CDR3 is built from 17 residues. Germline V gene lookup returns CDR1 MGHRA and CDR2 YSYEKL. CDR3 coding DNA: TGCGCCAGCAGACGACTAGACCAGGGACAGGCCGAAAATGAGCAGTTCTTC. Its protein is CASRRLDQGQAENEQFF.

The gene calls are TRBV7-2 and TRBJ2-3, with 9 positions matching TRBD2. V shed 5 bases, J shed 4 bases, and the junction held 7 bases outside the gene matches. In germline, CDR1 is SGHTA, CDR2 FQGNSA. This CDR3 has 15 residues. The CDR3 loop reads CASSPIAGASDTQYF. The CDR3 bases are TGTGCCAGCAGCCCAATAGCGGGAGCCTCAGATACGCAGTATTTT.

This clone was found once. The CDR3 nucleotides read TGTGCCAGCAGCTCCCACAACCGCTATGGCTACACCTTC. Its translation is CASSSHNRYGYTF. This chain links TRBV7-2 with TRBJ1-2; no firm D call. The CDR3 is 13 residues long. The germline gives CDR1 SGHTA, CDR2 FQGNSA. V was clipped by 4 bases and J by 4 bases, with 10 bases between them. Full variable domain (missing parts from reference TRBV7-2 and TRBJ1-2): GAGVSQSPSNKVTEKGKDVELRCDPISGHTALYWYRQSLGQGLEFLIYFQGNSAPDKSGLPSDRFSAERTGGSVSTLTIQRTQQEDSAVYLCASSSHNRYGYTFGSGTRLTVV.

The J gene is TRBJ2-5, the V gene TRBV7-6; D is ambiguous. Germline CDR1 SGHVS, CDR2 FNYEAQ. V lost 4 bases and J lost 5, with 14 bases in between. The length of the CDR3 is 14 residues. CDR3 nucleotides: TGTGCCAGCAGCTCGACAAGTCCCACTGAGACCCAGTACTTC. Encoded protein: CASSSTSPTETQYF.

The chain employs TRBV6-5 and TRBJ2-1, with a possible D match to TRBD2 (6 bases). CDR1 is MNHEY, CDR2 SVGAGI, per germline. Trimming removed 0 bases from V and 10 bases from J, with 10 bases in between. This CDR3 region has 13 residues. The CDR3 sequence: CASSYSREREQFF. The DNA of the CDR3 is TGTGCCAGCAGTTACTCTCGGGAGAGGGAGCAGTTCTTC.